Listed below are T cell receptor beta chains from one sample, sequenced in a study of cytomegalovirus exposure and HLA in healthy donors. Method: immunoSEQ multiplex PCR; TCRdb's copy keeps in-frame clones and lacks some. The sample lists some 120,000 clones; about 80% were seen once. Sequenced sample: PBMCs. These receptors were collected from a man in his thirties or forties in good health and CMV-seronegative. The conserved cysteine and the conserved F or W are not part of the CDR3 here.

v_gene	j_gene	CDR3aa
TRBV5-4	TRBJ2-2	ASSLGAGGSPGELF
TRBV18	TRBJ2-7	ASSPPTEVYEQY
TRBV19	TRBJ1-1	ASSMGTGVTEPYTEAF
TRBV5-1	TRBJ2-3	ASSLGSGGADTQY
TRBV18	TRBJ1-5	ASSPFGGTEQPQH
TRBV2	TRBJ2-3	ADNRGGTDTQY
TRBV4-3	TRBJ2-7	ASSQATGTGGNEQY
TRBV5-1	TRBJ1-1	ASSLGGPNTEAF
TRBV2	TRBJ2-1	ASRVLVGGWFNEQF
TRBV27	TRBJ1-1	ASIQGAGETEAF
TRBV19	TRBJ2-7	ASRMTSGPYEQY
TRBV5-1	TRBJ1-1	ASSLDSRAGSEAF
TRBV5-6	TRBJ1-2	ASSLARQEDRGGGYT
TRBV5-1	TRBJ1-3	ASSPGRSSGNTIY
TRBV9	TRBJ2-5	ASSPWGGAETQY
TRBV9	TRBJ1-5	ASSVGAVSNQPQH
TRBV18	TRBJ2-1	ASSPRGYNEQF
TRBV4-2	TRBJ1-1	ASSQERQGAKEAF